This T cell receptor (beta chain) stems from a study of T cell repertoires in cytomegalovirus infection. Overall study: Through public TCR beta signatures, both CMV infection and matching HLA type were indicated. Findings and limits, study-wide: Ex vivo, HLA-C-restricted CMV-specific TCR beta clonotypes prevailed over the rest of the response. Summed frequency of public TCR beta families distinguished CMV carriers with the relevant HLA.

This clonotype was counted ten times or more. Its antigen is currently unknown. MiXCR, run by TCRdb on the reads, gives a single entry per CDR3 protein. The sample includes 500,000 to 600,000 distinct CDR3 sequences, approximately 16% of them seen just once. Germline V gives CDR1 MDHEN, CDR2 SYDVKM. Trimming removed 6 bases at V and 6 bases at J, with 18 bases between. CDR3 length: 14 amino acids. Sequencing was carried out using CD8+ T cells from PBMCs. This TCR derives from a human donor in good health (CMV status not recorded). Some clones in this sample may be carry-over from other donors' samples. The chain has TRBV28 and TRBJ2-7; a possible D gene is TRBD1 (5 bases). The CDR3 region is CASRPPTALSEQYF. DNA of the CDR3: TGTGCCAGCAGACCCCCGACAGCGCTGAGCGAGCAGTACTTC.